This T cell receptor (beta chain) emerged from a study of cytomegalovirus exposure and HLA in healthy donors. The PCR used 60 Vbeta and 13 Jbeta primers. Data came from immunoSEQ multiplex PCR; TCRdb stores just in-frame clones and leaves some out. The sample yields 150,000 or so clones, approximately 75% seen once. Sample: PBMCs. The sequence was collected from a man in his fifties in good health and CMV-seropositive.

Written as DNA, the CDR3 is TGTGCCAGCAGCTTAGGAGACCAAGAGACCCAGTACTTC. As protein: CASSLGDQETQYF. The V call is TRBV7-2, the J call TRBJ2-5; no clear D gene. Germline lookup yields CDR1 SGHTA and CDR2 FQGNSA. The CDR3 is 13 residues long. V gave up 1 base and J gave up 0 bases, with 3 bases separating them.